Listed below are T cell receptor beta chains from one sample, sequenced in a study of T cell responses to AZD1222 COVID-19 vaccine. Data came from immunoSEQ multiplex PCR; TCRdb stores just in-frame clones and leaves some out. The table has 200,000 or so clones, around 93% seen once; the top ten hold over 7.5%. This specimen consisted of peripheral blood, obtained on day 0 of AZD1222 vaccination. The receptor source for this set is an adult in good health. Both conserved end residues are part of each CDR3. A D gene is named only where the DNA matches it firmly. Not all rows give a size; the values are once, few, many and, for expanded clones, a class.

CDR3aa	CDR3nt	d_gene	j_gene	v_gene	abundance
CASSIGTGSYF	TGTGCCAGCAGCATCGGGACTGGATCCTATTTT	NA	TRBJ2-3	TRBV11-2	NA
CASSRLPGGRVGEQFF	TGTGCCAGTAGTAGGCTGCCGGGCGGGAGGGTCGGTGAGCAGTTCTTC	TRBD2	TRBJ2-1	TRBV19	once
CASSSTGGIDEKLFF	TGTGCCAGCAGTTCGACAGGGGGGATTGATGAAAAACTGTTTTTT	TRBD1	TRBJ1-4	TRBV28	NA
CASQGQMNSNQPQHF	TGTGCCAGCCAGGGACAGATGAATAGCAATCAGCCCCAGCATTTT	TRBD1	TRBJ1-5	TRBV10-3	NA
CASSVAGAGANVLTF	TGTGCCAGCAGCGTAGCGGGGGCTGGGGCCAACGTCCTGACTTTC	NA	TRBJ2-6	TRBV9	NA
CASSPPGTYTGELFF	TGTGCCAGCAGCCCACCGGGGACTTACACCGGGGAGCTGTTTTTT	NA	TRBJ2-2	TRBV11-2	NA
CASSLGMDTWNEKLFF	TGTGCCAGCAGCTTAGGTATGGACACCTGGAATGAAAAACTGTTTTTT	NA	TRBJ1-4	TRBV7-9	NA
CASSLRGRDTQYF	TGTGCCAGCAGTCTCAGGGGGCGGGATACGCAGTATTTT	TRBD1	TRBJ2-3	TRBV12-3/TRBV12-4	NA
CASSRTSSYEQYF	TGTGCCAGCAGCCGGACTAGTTCGTACGAGCAGTACTTC	TRBD2	TRBJ2-7	TRBV27	NA
CASSTSYEQYF	TGTGCCAGCAGCACTAGCTACGAGCAGTACTTC	NA	TRBJ2-7	TRBV2	NA
CASSLSSDYSYNEQFF	TGTGCCAGCAGCCTTTCCAGCGACTACTCCTACAATGAGCAGTTCTTC	NA	TRBJ2-1	TRBV7-6	NA
CASSLEAGHHYQETQYF	TGCGCCAGCAGCTTAGAAGCCGGACATCACTACCAAGAGACCCAGTACTTC	NA	TRBJ2-5	TRBV5-1	NA
CASSVESIAGEQFF	TGTGCCAGCAGCGTAGAATCCATAGCCGGTGAGCAGTTCTTC	NA	TRBJ2-1	TRBV9	NA
CASSLAVTASYEQYF	TGTGCCAGCAGCTTGGCCGTGACAGCCTCCTACGAGCAGTACTTC	NA	TRBJ2-7	TRBV5-5	NA
CASSPWAENSPLHF	TGTGCCAGCAGCCCCTGGGCAGAGAATTCACCCCTCCACTTT	NA	TRBJ1-6	TRBV5-8	NA
CASNPPGQGHQPQHF	TGTGCCAGCAATCCGCCGGGACAAGGTCATCAGCCCCAGCATTTT	NA	TRBJ1-5	TRBV2	NA
CASSQGNTIYF	TGTGCCAGTAGTCAGGGGAACACCATATATTTT	NA	TRBJ1-3	TRBV19	NA
CATSDRRNIQYF	TGTGCCACCAGTGATCGTCGAAACATTCAGTACTTC	NA	TRBJ2-4	TRBV24-1	few
CASSSGPGRGANVLTF	TGCGCCAGCAGCTCTGGACCGGGGCGAGGGGCCAACGTCCTGACTTTC	NA	TRBJ2-6	TRBV5-1	NA
CASSPGTGGGYGYTF	TGTGCCAGCAGCCCAGGGACAGGGGGCGGCTATGGCTACACCTTC	TRBD1	TRBJ1-2	TRBV5-8	NA
CASSPRRGGTYEQYF	TGCGCCAGCAGCCCAAGACGGGGCGGCACCTACGAGCAGTACTTC	NA	TRBJ2-7	TRBV5-1	NA
CASSRVRGLAGGYEQYF	TGTGCCAGCAGCCGCGTCAGGGGACTAGCGGGGGGCTACGAGCAGTACTTC	TRBD2	TRBJ2-7	TRBV27	NA
CASSETSNSEKLFF	TGTGCCAGCAGCGAGACGAGTAATAGTGAAAAACTGTTTTTT	NA	TRBJ1-4	TRBV9	once
CAWADRGATEAFF	TGTGCCTGGGCAGACAGGGGAGCAACTGAAGCTTTCTTT	TRBD1	TRBJ1-1	TRBV30	NA
CAISGSPATAQGYTF	TGTGCCATCAGTGGATCTCCAGCTACGGCGCAGGGCTACACCTTC	NA	TRBJ1-2	TRBV10-3	NA
CASSEVLGSPLHF	TGTGCCAGCAGTGAAGTACTTGGTTCACCCCTCCACTTT	NA	TRBJ1-6	TRBV25-1	NA
CEPDTLRGTATFLAKNIQYF	TGCGAACCTGACACCCTTCGCGGGACTGCCACTTTTTTAGCCAAAAACATTCAGTACTTC	NA	TRBJ2-4	TRBV29-1	once
CASSLTGQGRGTEAFF	TGTGCCAGCAGCTTAACAGGACAGGGGAGGGGAACTGAAGCTTTCTTT	TRBD1	TRBJ1-1	TRBV7-9	once
CASSQETGRNEKLFF	TGCGCCAGCAGCCAAGAGACAGGGCGTAATGAAAAACTGTTTTTT	TRBD1	TRBJ1-4	TRBV4-3	NA
CASSFEQGEAFF	TGTGCCAGCAGCTTTGAACAGGGTGAAGCTTTCTTT	NA	TRBJ1-1	TRBV5-6	NA
CARSPNRGSNQPQHF	TGTGCCAGAAGCCCTAACAGGGGGAGCAATCAGCCCCAGCATTTT	NA	TRBJ1-5	TRBV7-5	NA
CASSFTGRSYNEQFF	TGTGCCAGCAGTTTCACAGGCCGCTCCTACAATGAGCAGTTCTTC	NA	TRBJ2-1	TRBV27	NA
CASSIASNTDTQYF	TGTGCCAGCAGCATTGCTAGTAACACAGATACGCAGTATTTT	NA	TRBJ2-3	TRBV5-5	NA
CASSGTSGGELFF	TGTGCCAGCAGCGGGACTAGTGGTGGGGAGCTGTTTTTT	TRBD2	TRBJ2-2	TRBV6-4	NA
CASSPRSGLAGGTNTGELFF	TGTGCCAGCAGTCCTAGATCTGGACTAGCGGGAGGCACGAACACCGGGGAGCTGTTTTTT	TRBD2	TRBJ2-2	TRBV28	NA
CASSVGSSYNSPLHF	TGTGCCAGCAGTGTTGGGAGCTCCTATAATTCACCCCTCCACTTT	NA	TRBJ1-6	TRBV2	NA
CATRTGGSGNTIYF	TGTGCCACCAGGACAGGCGGTTCTGGAAACACCATATATTTT	NA	TRBJ1-3	TRBV15	NA
CATDGATAANTGELFF	TGTGCCACCGATGGGGCGACGGCCGCGAACACCGGGGAGCTGTTTTTT	NA	TRBJ2-2	TRBV19	once
CASSFAVGLSYNEQFF	TGCGCCAGCAGCTTCGCCGTTGGGCTCTCCTACAATGAGCAGTTCTTC	NA	TRBJ2-1	TRBV5-1	NA